These 21 T cell receptor beta chains originate from one sample sequenced in a study of cytomegalovirus exposure and HLA in healthy donors. PCR was performed using 60 Vbeta and 13 Jbeta primers. This table comes from immunoSEQ multiplex PCR, and its TCRdb copy is limited to in-frame clones, with some not included. The sample holds about 150,000 clones; about 74% are singletons and the top ten take about 3.4%. The sample consisted of PBMCs. These receptors all stem from a male donor in good health and CMV-seronegative.

The rearrangement uses TRBV28 and TRBJ2-7; 7 bases match TRBD2. This CDR3 is built from 15 residues. Trimming at V came to 2 bases and at J to 5 bases, leaving 9 bases not matched to a gene. Germline lookup yields CDR1 MDHEN and CDR2 SYDVKM. The CDR3 protein is CASSLRFPAGDEQYF. In DNA, the CDR3 is TGTGCCAGCAGTTTAAGGTTTCCCGCGGGGGACGAGCAGTACTTC.

V is TRBV7-2 and J is TRBJ2-2; weak D call: TRBD2 (6 bases). The CDR3 contains 15 residues. The germline V gene encodes CDR1 SGHTA and CDR2 FQGNSA. Deletions cut 6 bases from V and 5 bases from J, with 16 bases between. CDR3 amino acids: CASSLTQGGTGELFF. CDR3 nucleotides: TGTGCCAGCAGTCTAACCCAGGGAGGAACCGGGGAGCTGTTTTTT.

In DNA form, the CDR3 reads TGTGCCAGCAGCTCCGACAGGGGCCACACTAGCACAGATACGCAGTATTTT. Translating it yields CASSSDRGHTSTDTQYF. V is TRBV5-6 and J is TRBJ2-3, with 8 nucleotides matching TRBD1. The length of the CDR3 is 17 residues. V was pared by 3 bases and J by 0 bases, with 9 bases of the junction left unmatched. The germline gives CDR1 SGHDT, CDR2 YYEEEE.

This chain joins TRBV18 and TRBJ2-7; no reliable D call. Trimming removed 3 bases at V and 1 base at J, with 7 bases between. Germline V gene lookup returns CDR1 KGHSH and CDR2 LQKENI. The CDR3 runs 13 residues. CDR3 in amino acids: CASSPAGSYEQYF. CDR3 DNA: TGTGCCAGCTCACCGGCCGGGTCCTACGAGCAGTACTTC.

The chain combines TRBV7-9 with TRBJ1-4; D not certain. With 5 bases removed from V and 4 bases from J, the gap between germline ends came to 11 bases. This CDR3 has 14 residues. In germline, CDR1 is SEHNR, CDR2 FQNEAQ (reference sequence). The CDR3 protein is CASSQTPLNEKLFF. Written as DNA, the CDR3 is TGTGCCAGCAGCCAGACTCCCCTTAATGAAAAACTGTTTTTT.

This clone was detected once. The chain recombines TRBV28 with TRBJ1-1; 8 positions match TRBD1. Germline V gene lookup returns CDR1 MDHEN and CDR2 SYDVKM. The CDR3 covers 12 residues. J lost 12 bases, V lost 4 bases, and 7 bases had no gene match. Written as DNA, the CDR3 is TGTGCCAGCAGTTCAAACCGGGACAGGACTTTCTTT. Its protein is CASSSNRDRTFF.

V usage is TRBV7-9 and J usage is TRBJ2-2, with TRBD2 as a possible D gene (5 bases). Germline V lookup: CDR1 SEHNR, CDR2 FQNEAQ (reference sequence). This CDR3 has 14 amino acids. Between the trimmed V and J ends, which lost 5 bases and 2 bases, there was a span of 9 bases. CDR3 sequence: CASSARLNTGELFF. The CDR3 nucleotides read TGTGCCAGCAGCGCCCGACTAAACACCGGGGAGCTGTTTTTT.

The rearrangement uses TRBV27 and TRBJ2-7; 7 bases map to TRBD1. CDR1 MNHEY and CDR2 SMNVEV come from the germline V gene (reference sequence). V gave up 3 bases and J gave up 0 bases; unmatched junction bases: 11. This CDR3 has 17 residues. The CDR3 reads CASSLGSTGQFSYEQYF. The CDR3 coding sequence is TGTGCCAGCAGTTTGGGATCGACGGGACAGTTCTCCTACGAGCAGTACTTC.

Here the CDR3 DNA reads TGTGCCAGCAGCTGGGGCCAACAGGGGGGCACAGATACGCAGTATTTT. Its protein is CASSWGQQGGTDTQYF. The gene calls are TRBV5-4 and TRBJ2-3, with 8 positions matching TRBD1. V shed 3 bases, J shed 1 base, and the junction held 7 bases outside the gene matches. CDR1 is SGHNT, CDR2 YYREEE, per germline (reference sequence). This CDR3 region has 16 residues.

This clone was observed a single time. The chain couples TRBV27 to TRBJ2-7; tentative D call: TRBD2 (5 bases). The CDR3 extends over 17 amino acids. CDR1 and CDR2 from the germline V gene are MNHEY and SMNVEV (reference sequence). V was shortened by 5 bases and J by 6 bases, with 26 bases between the two germline ends. The CDR3 is CASSLGPMTIGLGEQYF. CDR3 nucleotide sequence: TGTGCCAGCAGTCTAGGCCCCATGACTATCGGTCTAGGCGAGCAGTACTTC.

This clone has just a few counts. The chain links TRBV27 to TRBJ1-1; D unresolved. CDR1 is MNHEY and CDR2 is SMNVEV in the germline V gene (reference sequence). V was shortened by 7 bases and J by 1 base, with 13 bases between the two germline ends. The CDR3 extends over 14 amino acids. CDR3 residues: CASKGWRENTEAFF. In nucleotides, the CDR3 is TGTGCCAGCAAAGGGTGGAGGGAGAACACTGAAGCTTTCTTT.

This clone was counted between two and nine times. V gene TRBV15 combines with J gene TRBJ1-3; no reliable D call. CDR1 LNHNV and CDR2 YYDKDF come from the germline V gene (reference sequence). Trimming removed 8 bases at V and 4 bases at J, with 12 bases between. This CDR3 has 13 residues. The chain's CDR3 is CATATEIGNTIYF. The DNA for the CDR3 is TGTGCCACCGCTACAGAGATCGGAAACACCATATATTTT.

The chain couples TRBV13 to TRBJ2-1, with D perhaps matching TRBD1 (5 bases). In germline, CDR1 is PRHDT, CDR2 FYEKMQ (reference sequence). V lost 2 bases and J 2 bases, leaving 13 bases between the germline ends. The CDR3 runs to 16 residues. Here the CDR3 DNA reads TGTGCCAGCAGCTTACTAGGGGCTAGAACCTACAATGAGCAGTTCTTC. This gives the protein CASSLLGARTYNEQFF.

DNA for the CDR3: TGTGCCAGTAGTATAGAGAGGGTAGTGGTCACCGGGGAGCTGTTTTTT. This sequence encodes CASSIERVVVTGELFF. The chain uses TRBV19 and TRBJ2-2; the D gene is possibly TRBD2 (5 bases). Germline V lookup: CDR1 LNHDA, CDR2 SQIVND (reference sequence). The CDR3 totals 16 residues. The V gene lost 0 bases and the J gene lost 4 bases, with 12 bases spanning the gap.

The chain carries TRBV9 and TRBJ2-3, with unresolved D. CDR3 length: 14 amino acids. Trimming took off 0 bases at V and 0 bases at J, with 5 bases between the two ends. The germline V gene encodes CDR1 SGDLS and CDR2 YYNGEE. CDR3 DNA: TGTGCCAGCAGCGTAGCCTTAAGCACAGATACGCAGTATTTT. Its protein product is CASSVALSTDTQYF.

This clone was detected a few times. The rearrangement links TRBV27 to TRBJ2-7, with TRBD1 identical over 11 bases. After removal of 2 bases from V and 0 bases from J, the junction contained 6 bases not matched to a gene. Germline CDR1 and CDR2: MNHEY and SMNVEV (reference sequence). The CDR3 runs 17 residues. The CDR3 bases are TGTGCCAGCAGTTTAAGGACAGGGGGCCTCCTCTCCTACGAGCAGTACTTC. Protein product: CASSLRTGGLLSYEQYF.

The chain links TRBV28 to TRBJ1-5; possible D gene TRBD1, 6 bases. The CDR3 length is 15 residues. CDR1 is MDHEN, CDR2 SYDVKM, per germline. The V end lost 3 bases, the J end lost 6 bases, and 15 bases lay between the germline ends. The CDR3 region is CASSFWGGWVQPQHF. Here the CDR3 DNA reads TGTGCCAGCAGTTTTTGGGGGGGCTGGGTTCAGCCCCAGCATTTT. The entire variable domain, with the rest obtained from reference TRBV28 and TRBJ1-5, is as follows: DVKVTQSSRYLVKRTGEKVFLECVQDMDHENMFWYRQDPGLGLRLIYFSYDVKMKEKGDIPEGYSVSREKKERFSLILESASTNQTSMYLCASSFWGGWVQPQHFGDGTRLSIL.

The chain couples TRBV9 to TRBJ1-1; TRBD1 agrees at 7 bases. The CDR3 extends over 13 amino acids. The trim removed 6 bases at V and 6 bases at J, leaving 8 bases unmatched. The germline CDR1 and CDR2 sequences are SGDLS and YYNGEE. The CDR3 region has the DNA TGTGCCAGCAAGCCCGACAGGGTCGCTGAAGCTTTCTTT. Its protein is CASKPDRVAEAFF.

The V gene is TRBV2, the J gene TRBJ1-1; a weak D match, TRBD1 (5 bases). The CDR3 runs 12 residues. Germline V CDR1 and CDR2: SNHLY, FYNNEI. Trimming left V 9 bases short and J 1 base short, with 9 bases between. CDR3 sequence (DNA): TGTGCCAGGGGGCGAGAGAACACTGAAGCTTTCTTT. It translates to CARGRENTEAFF.

This rearrangement joins TRBV6-5 to TRBJ2-5; 8 bases are shared with TRBD2. The DNA end is a closer match to TRBJ2-7, so the J assignment may be wrong. This CDR3 spans 15 amino acids. Germline assignment: CDR1 MNHEY and CDR2 SVGAGI. The CDR3 reads CASSPSAGAGYEQYF. CDR3 sequence (DNA): TGTGCCAGCAGTCCATCAGCGGGAGCTGGGTACGAGCAGTACTTC.

This chain links TRBV29-1 with TRBJ2-7; 7 bases align to TRBD1. The trim removed 4 bases at V and 6 bases at J, leaving 6 bases unmatched. This CDR3 is built from 12 residues. Germline V gene lookup returns CDR1 SQVTM and CDR2 ANQGSEA. The CDR3 protein is CSVVGQTAEQYF. The CDR3 nucleotides are TGCAGCGTTGTGGGACAGACGGCCGAGCAGTACTTC.